The 30 T cell receptor beta chains listed next were all sequenced from one sample in a study of radiotherapy plus CTLA-4 blockade in lung cancer. Generated by immunoSEQ multiplex PCR, the TCRdb table keeps only in-frame clones and is missing some. The sample includes approximately 80,000 clones, roughly 80% of them seen just once. Here the sequenced sample was peripheral blood, taken from a patient treated with radiotherapy plus ipilimumab. The receptors shown here come from a human donor with non-small cell lung cancer whose response to radiotherapy plus ipilimumab could not be evaluated.

J is TRBJ1-1 and V is TRBV4-1; D gene uncertain. The CDR3 runs to 14 residues. Trimming cost V 1 base and J 8 bases, with 14 bases left between them. Germline lookup yields CDR1 MGHRA and CDR2 YSYEKL. The DNA of the CDR3 is TGCGCCAGCAGCCAAGCCCCTAGGCGGATCGAAGCTTTCTTT. Translating gives CASSQAPRRIEAFF.

This chain links TRBV19 with TRBJ1-2; the match to TRBD1 covers 8 bases. With 6 bases clipped from V and 8 bases from J, the junction kept 8 bases outside the gene matches. CDR3 size: 13 residues. Germline CDR1 and CDR2: LNHDA and SQIVND (reference sequence). DNA of the CDR3: TGTGCCAGTAGCGCCGGGACAGGAAAGGGCTACACCTTC. This encodes CASSAGTGKGYTF.

J is TRBJ1-2 and V is TRBV5-1; TRBD1 matches 8 bases. The CDR3 totals 14 residues. CDR1 and CDR2 (germline): SGHRS, YFSETQ. With 1 base clipped from V and 7 bases from J, the junction kept 6 bases outside the gene matches. The CDR3 is CASSLLDRVGGYTF. The CDR3 region has the DNA TGCGCCAGCAGCTTGTTGGACAGGGTTGGTGGCTACACCTTC.

The rearrangement links TRBV7-2 to TRBJ2-4; 8 bases are shared with TRBD2. This CDR3 comprises 13 residues. The germline gives CDR1 SGHTA, CDR2 FQGNSA. V dropped 5 bases and J dropped 8; count of bases not matched to a gene: 5. Here the CDR3 DNA reads TGTGCCAGCAGCGACGGGAGGGTCGACATTCAGTACTTC. Residues: CASSDGRVDIQYF.

The chain combines TRBV7-3 with TRBJ2-1; D possibly corresponds to TRBD2 (5 bases). CDR1 and CDR2 (germline): SGHTA, FQGTGA. Trimming cost V 0 bases and J 9 bases, with 9 bases left between them. CDR3 length: 13 residues. CDR3 protein: CASSLTERSEQFF. CDR3 in DNA: TGTGCCAGCAGCTTAACTGAGCGGTCTGAGCAGTTCTTC.

V and J are TRBV27 and TRBJ2-7; tentative D call: TRBD2 (6 bases). Germline CDR1 is MNHEY and CDR2 is SMNVEV (reference sequence). Trimming cost V 4 bases and J 1 base, with 14 bases left between them. This CDR3 contains 15 residues. CDR3 in amino acids: CASSSAGRESYEQYF. The CDR3 bases are TGTGCCAGCAGTTCCGCCGGGCGGGAATCCTACGAGCAGTACTTC.

This chain links TRBV7-9 with TRBJ1-1; 9 bases fit TRBD1. Trimming removed 1 base from V and 4 bases from J; junction bases left unmatched: 7. Looked up from germline, CDR1 is SEHNR and CDR2 is FQNEAQ (reference sequence). The CDR3 consists of 16 residues. The CDR3 region has the DNA TGTGCCAGCAGCTTAGGACAGGGGGGTATAAGCACTGAAGCTTTCTTT. Its translation: CASSLGQGGISTEAFF.

This clone was counted a single time. The rearrangement joins TRBV28 to TRBJ2-7, with D possibly matching TRBD1 (6 bases). Germline loops: CDR1 MDHEN, CDR2 SYDVKM. The V end was cut by 5 bases, the J end by 6 bases, with 11 bases between. The CDR3 totals 12 residues. The CDR3 nucleotides read TGTGCCAGCAGTCAACTCAGGGGCGAGCAGTACTTC. This gives the protein CASSQLRGEQYF.

J is TRBJ2-7 and V is TRBV6-1, with TRBD1 matching over 9 bases. V dropped 4 bases and J dropped 6; count of bases not matched to a gene: 10. Germline V gene data show CDR1 as MNHNS and CDR2 as SASEGT. The CDR3 sequence is 15 residues long. CDR3 sequence (DNA): TGTGCCAGCAGTGGTTCCGGGACAGGGATGAGCGAGCAGTACTTC. It is translated as CASSGSGTGMSEQYF.

CDR3: CASSSGLAGGTDTQYF. CDR3 sequence (DNA): TGTGCCAGCAGTTCGGGACTAGCGGGGGGGACAGATACGCAGTATTTT. The chain combines TRBV27 with TRBJ2-3, with 16 bases fitting TRBD2. Germline V lookup: CDR1 MNHEY, CDR2 SMNVEV (reference sequence). The V gene end was trimmed by 4 bases and the J gene end by 3 bases; junction bases not matched to a gene: 1. The CDR3 consists of 16 residues.

Only one count was recorded for this clone. This chain connects TRBV7-9 to TRBJ2-7, with D perhaps TRBD2 (5 bases). The CDR3 runs to 15 residues. From germline, CDR1 is SEHNR and CDR2 FQNEAQ (reference sequence). The V and J ends lost 4 bases and 0 bases respectively, with 13 bases between them. CDR3 in amino acids: CASSSSGERSYEQYF. CDR3 DNA: TGTGCCAGCAGCTCCTCCGGGGAGCGCTCCTACGAGCAGTACTTC.

On this clone itself: Other DNA sequences in this sample translate to the same CDR3. This chain joins TRBV6-1 and TRBJ1-1, with D possibly matching TRBD1 (5 bases). The ends were cut back, 5 bases at V and 1 base at J, with 8 bases in the middle. CDR3 length equals 13 residues. Germline-derived CDR1 and CDR2 are MNHNS and SASEGT. The DNA for the CDR3 is TGTGCCAGCAGTCCGACAGCGAACACTGAAGCTTTCTTT. It yields the protein CASSPTANTEAFF.

The rearrangement uses TRBV10-3 and TRBJ1-2, with a possible D match to TRBD1 (5 bases). V lost 2 bases, J lost 8 bases, and 15 bases lay in between. Germline V gene lookup returns CDR1 ENHRY and CDR2 SYGVKD. The length of the CDR3 is 14 residues. The CDR3 loop reads CAISEDMGLGGYTF. CDR3 nucleotides: TGTGCCATCAGTGAGGATATGGGGCTGGGAGGCTACACCTTC.

The chain recombines TRBV28 with TRBJ2-4; maybe TRBD1 (6 bases). The length of the CDR3 is 12 residues. The germline gives CDR1 MDHEN, CDR2 SYDVKM. Trimming removed 10 bases from V and 5 bases from J, with 12 bases in between. The CDR3 nucleotides are TGTGCCACCAGAAGACAGGAAAACATTCAGTACTTC. Encoded protein: CATRRQENIQYF.

This clone was detected a few times. V gene TRBV30 combines with J gene TRBJ1-5, with D possibly matching TRBD1 (6 bases). Germline values: CDR1 GTSNPN, CDR2 SVGIG (reference sequence). The CDR3 totals 14 residues. V lost 0 bases to trimming and J lost 4 bases, with 10 bases between them. For the CDR3, the DNA is TGTGCCTGGAGTGTAGGGGGTCGGAATCAGCCCCAGCATTTT. Translated: CAWSVGGRNQPQHF.

This clone has only a few counts. CDR3 in amino acids: CASSSDRENTEAFF. The CDR3 nucleotides are TGTGCCAGCAGCTCGGACAGGGAGAACACTGAAGCTTTCTTT. The gene calls are TRBV7-8 and TRBJ1-1; 8 nucleotides line up with TRBD1. The CDR3 loop spans 14 amino acids. CDR1 and CDR2 (germline): SGHVS, FQNEAQ. Trimming took 4 bases from V and 1 from J; bases not matched to a gene: 2. The variable domain in full, with the rest retrieved from reference TRBV7-8 and TRBJ1-1, is GAGVSQSPRYKVAKRGQDVALRCDPISGHVSLFWYQQALGQGPEFLTYFQNEAQLDKSGLPSDRFFAERPEGSVSTLKIQRTQQEDSAVYLCASSSDRENTEAFFGQGTRLTVV.

The V gene is TRBV29-1, the J gene TRBJ2-1, with D possibly matching TRBD2 (7 bases). The CDR3 has 12 amino acids. The germline V and J ends were trimmed by 2 bases and 15 bases, with 17 bases remaining between them. Looked up from germline, CDR1 is SQVTM and CDR2 is ANQGSEA. The CDR3 here is CSVERDGGARFF. DNA for the CDR3: TGCAGCGTTGAAAGGGATGGGGGGGCAAGGTTCTTC.

This clone has more than one count but fewer than ten. The chain links TRBV5-4 to TRBJ2-7; 8 nucleotides match TRBD1. Germline V gives CDR1 SGHNT, CDR2 YYREEE (reference sequence). The CDR3 length is 14 residues. J lost 7 bases, V lost 3 bases, and 9 bases had no gene match. The CDR3 sequence is CASSSGGASWEQYF. Written as DNA, the CDR3 is TGTGCCAGCAGCTCAGGGGGCGCGTCGTGGGAGCAGTACTTC.

The chain uses TRBV10-3 and TRBJ2-5, with a tentative D call TRBD1 (7 bases). This CDR3 spans 17 amino acids. The V gene's germline CDR1 is ENHRY and CDR2 SYGVKD. V lost 6 bases and J 5 bases, leaving 25 bases between the germline ends. CDR3 coding DNA: TGTGCCATCAGCAGGGGGGTGTCGGCAGTCGGCGATGAGACCCAGTACTTC. Translation gives CAISRGVSAVGDETQYF.

This rearrangement joins TRBV10-3 to TRBJ2-7; 11 positions match TRBD2. The CDR3 is 15 residues long. CDR1 is ENHRY and CDR2 is SYGVKD in the germline V gene. Trimming removed 2 bases from V and 2 bases from J; junction bases left unmatched: 2. CDR3 bases: TGTGCCATCAGTGAGCCGACTAGCGGGACCTACGAGCAGTACTTC. It yields the protein CAISEPTSGTYEQYF.

V usage is TRBV15 and J usage is TRBJ1-1; D unclear. The CDR3 has 13 amino acids. In germline, CDR1 is LNHNV, CDR2 YYDKDF (reference sequence). Trimming stripped 5 bases from V and 0 bases from J, with 7 bases between. CDR3 sequence: CATSGLMNTEAFF. The CDR3 bases are TGTGCCACCAGCGGACTGATGAACACTGAAGCTTTCTTT.

This chain joins TRBV7-3 and TRBJ2-1, with 11 bases aligning to TRBD1. V was clipped by 5 bases and J by 4 bases; unmatched bases: 7. This CDR3 has 16 amino acids. CDR1 and CDR2 from the germline V gene are SGHTA and FQGTGA. DNA for the CDR3: TGTGCCAGCAGCACCTCCGGGACAGGGGGGTACAATGAGCAGTTCTTC. This encodes CASSTSGTGGYNEQFF.

J is TRBJ2-7 and V is TRBV6-5, with D tentatively TRBD1 (5 bases). Germline V gene sequence: CDR1 MNHEY, CDR2 SVGAGI. Trimming cost V 6 bases and J 0 bases, with 9 bases left between them. This CDR3 region has 13 residues. DNA of the CDR3: TGTGCCAGCAGACGCCAGGGCTCCTACGAGCAGTACTTC. Protein sequence: CASRRQGSYEQYF.

The chain couples TRBV30 to TRBJ2-5, with TRBD2 matching over 7 bases. The CDR3 totals 14 residues. Trimming took 3 bases from V and 2 from J; bases not matched to a gene: 6. Germline loops: CDR1 GTSNPN, CDR2 SVGIG (reference sequence). The chain's CDR3 is CAWRRAGSQETQYF. DNA for the CDR3: TGTGCCTGGAGAAGAGCGGGGTCGCAAGAGACCCAGTACTTC.

This clone was seen more than once but under ten times. The genes are TRBV30 and TRBJ2-7; weak D call: TRBD1 (6 bases). CDR3 length: 15 residues. Between the trimmed V and J ends, which lost 6 bases and 0 bases, there was a span of 18 bases. The V gene's germline CDR1 is GTSNPN and CDR2 SVGIG (reference sequence). The CDR3 coding sequence is TGTGCCTGTCTCTTAAGACAGGCGTTCTCCTACGAGCAGTACTTC. Residues: CACLLRQAFSYEQYF.

V is TRBV11-2 and J is TRBJ1-1, with 8 bases fitting TRBD1. CDR3 length equals 13 residues. J lost 8 bases, V lost 5 bases, and 7 bases had no gene match. Germline V gene sequence: CDR1 SGHAT, CDR2 FQNNGV. The CDR3, as DNA: TGTGCCAGCAGCGTTCGCCGGGACAGGGAAGCTTTCTTT. Translated: CASSVRRDREAFF.

The chain has TRBV5-1 and TRBJ2-1, with 13 bases identical to TRBD2. In germline, CDR1 is SGHRS, CDR2 YFSETQ. The junction had 3 bases not matched to a gene; V was cut back by 2 bases and J by 7 bases. The length of the CDR3 is 15 residues. The CDR3, as DNA: TGCGCCAGCAGCTTTACTAGCGGGGGGGAAAATGAGCAGTTCTTC. It translates to CASSFTSGGENEQFF.

The chain joins TRBV7-2 to TRBJ2-1; D remains ambiguous. Germline assignment: CDR1 SGHTA and CDR2 FQGNSA. Between the trimmed V and J ends, which lost 6 bases and 0 bases, there was a span of 12 bases. The CDR3 totals 15 residues. Here the CDR3 reads CASRADTTSYNEQFF. The CDR3 DNA follows: TGTGCCAGCAGAGCAGACACCACCTCCTACAATGAGCAGTTCTTC. Full variable domain (missing parts from reference TRBV7-2 and TRBJ2-1): GAGVSQSPSNKVTEKGKDVELRCDPISGHTALYWYRQSLGQGLEFLIYFQGNSAPDKSGLPSDRFSAERTGGSVSTLTIQRTQQEDSAVYLCASRADTTSYNEQFFGPGTRLTVL.

The J gene is TRBJ2-1, the V gene TRBV7-2; TRBD2 is a possible D gene (5 bases). CDR3 size: 15 residues. Trimming left V 6 bases short and J 4 bases short, with 16 bases between. From germline, CDR1 is SGHTA and CDR2 FQGNSA. The CDR3 reads CASSRPGTQYNEQFF. The CDR3 region has the DNA TGTGCCAGCAGTCGACCGGGAACACAATACAATGAGCAGTTCTTC.

In the case of this clone: The sample has other DNA sequences that encode this CDR3 too. The rearrangement uses TRBV28 and TRBJ1-6, with 8 bases matching TRBD1. This CDR3 comprises 15 residues. With 2 bases clipped from V and 10 bases from J, the junction kept 7 bases outside the gene matches. Germline CDR1 MDHEN, CDR2 SYDVKM. CDR3 in amino acids: CASSLGQGYRSPLHF. The CDR3 nucleotides read TGTGCCAGCAGTTTAGGACAGGGTTATCGGTCACCCCTCCACTTT.